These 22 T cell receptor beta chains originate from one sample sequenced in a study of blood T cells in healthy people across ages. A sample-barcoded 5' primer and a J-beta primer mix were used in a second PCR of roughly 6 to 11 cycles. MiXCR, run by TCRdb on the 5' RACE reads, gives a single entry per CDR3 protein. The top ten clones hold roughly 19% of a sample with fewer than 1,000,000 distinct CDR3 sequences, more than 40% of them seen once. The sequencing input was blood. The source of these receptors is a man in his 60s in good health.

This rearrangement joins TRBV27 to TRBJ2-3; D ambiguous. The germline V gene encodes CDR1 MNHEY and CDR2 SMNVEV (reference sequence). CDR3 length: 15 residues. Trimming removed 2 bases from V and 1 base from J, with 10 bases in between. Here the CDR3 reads CASSLIGQGTDTQYF. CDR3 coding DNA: TGTGCCAGCAGTTTAATCGGGCAGGGCACAGATACGCAGTATTTT.

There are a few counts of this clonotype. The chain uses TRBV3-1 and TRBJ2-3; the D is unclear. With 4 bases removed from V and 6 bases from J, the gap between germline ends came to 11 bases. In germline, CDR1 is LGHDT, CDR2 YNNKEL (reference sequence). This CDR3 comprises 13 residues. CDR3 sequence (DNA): TGTGCCAGCAGCCTAGGGATTTTGGATACGCAGTATTTT. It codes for CASSLGILDTQYF.

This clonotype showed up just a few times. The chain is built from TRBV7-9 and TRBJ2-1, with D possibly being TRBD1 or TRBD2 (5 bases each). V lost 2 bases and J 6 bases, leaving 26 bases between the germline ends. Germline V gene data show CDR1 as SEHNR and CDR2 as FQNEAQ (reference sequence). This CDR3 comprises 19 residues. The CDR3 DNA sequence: TGTGCCAGCAGCTTATCGTCATCTTCTGGGGGTCTACGCGGCAATGAGCAGTTCTTC. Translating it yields CASSLSSSSGGLRGNEQFF.

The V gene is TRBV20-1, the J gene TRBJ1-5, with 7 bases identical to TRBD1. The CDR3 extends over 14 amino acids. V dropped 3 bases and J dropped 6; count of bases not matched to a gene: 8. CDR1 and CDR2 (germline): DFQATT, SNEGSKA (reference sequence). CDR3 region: CSASDHRGTQPQHF. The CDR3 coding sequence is TGCAGTGCTAGTGACCACAGGGGTACTCAGCCCCAGCATTTT.

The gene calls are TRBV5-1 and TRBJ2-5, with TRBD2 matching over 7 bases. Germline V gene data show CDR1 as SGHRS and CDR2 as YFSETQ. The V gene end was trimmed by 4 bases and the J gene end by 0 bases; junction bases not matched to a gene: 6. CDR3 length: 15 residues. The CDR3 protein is CASSRGAGDQETQYF. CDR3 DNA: TGCGCCAGCAGCCGCGGGGCGGGGGACCAAGAGACCCAGTACTTC.

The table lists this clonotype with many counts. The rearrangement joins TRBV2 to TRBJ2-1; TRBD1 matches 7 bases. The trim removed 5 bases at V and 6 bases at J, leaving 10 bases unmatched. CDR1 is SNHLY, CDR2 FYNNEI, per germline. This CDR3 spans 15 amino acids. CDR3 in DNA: TGTGCCAGCAGTTCGGGGCGCGGACAGGCCAATGAGCAGTTCTTC. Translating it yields CASSSGRGQANEQFF.

CDR3 residues: CASSLRARDIQYF. CDR3 sequence (DNA): TGTGCCAGCAGTCTCAGGGCGAGGGACATTCAGTACTTC. V gene TRBV12-3 or TRBV12-4 combines with J gene TRBJ2-4, with D perhaps matching TRBD1 or TRBD2 (5 bases each). There are 13 residues in the CDR3. Trimming shortened V by 5 bases and J by 8 bases, and 13 bases separated the two germline ends.

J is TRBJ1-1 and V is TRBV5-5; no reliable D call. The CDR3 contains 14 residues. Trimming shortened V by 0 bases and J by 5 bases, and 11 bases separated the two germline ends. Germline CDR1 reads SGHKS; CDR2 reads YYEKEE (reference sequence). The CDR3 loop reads CASSLAGSGTEAFF. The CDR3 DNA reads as TGTGCCAGCAGCTTGGCCGGGTCCGGGACTGAAGCTTTCTTT.

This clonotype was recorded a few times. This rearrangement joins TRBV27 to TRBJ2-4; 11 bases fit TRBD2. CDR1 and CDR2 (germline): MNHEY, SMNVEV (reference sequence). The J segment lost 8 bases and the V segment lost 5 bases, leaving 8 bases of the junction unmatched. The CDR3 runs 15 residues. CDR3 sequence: CASSISGGAYYIQYF. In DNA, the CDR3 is TGTGCCAGCAGTATTAGCGGGGGGGCCTATTACATTCAGTACTTC.

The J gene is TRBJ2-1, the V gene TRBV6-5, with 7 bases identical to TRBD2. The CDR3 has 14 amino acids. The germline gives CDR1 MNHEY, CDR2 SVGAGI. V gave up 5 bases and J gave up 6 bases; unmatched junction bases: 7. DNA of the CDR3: TGTGCCAGCAGTCCCGGGAGGCGAACCAATGAGCAGTTCTTC. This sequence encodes CASSPGRRTNEQFF.

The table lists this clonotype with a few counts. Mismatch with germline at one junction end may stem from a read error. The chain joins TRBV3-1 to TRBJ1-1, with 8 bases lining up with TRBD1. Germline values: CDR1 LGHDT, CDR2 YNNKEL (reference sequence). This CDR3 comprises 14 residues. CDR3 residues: CASSQDRGGTEAFF. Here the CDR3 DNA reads TGCGCCAGCAGCCAAGACAGGGGAGGGACTGAAGCTTTCTTT. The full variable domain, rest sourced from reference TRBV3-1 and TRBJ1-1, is DTAVSQTPKYLVTQMGNDKSIKCEQNLGHDTMYWYKQDSKKFLKIMFSYNNKELIINETVPNRFSPKSPDKAHLNLHINSLELGDSAVYFCASSQDRGGTEAFFGQGTRLTVV.

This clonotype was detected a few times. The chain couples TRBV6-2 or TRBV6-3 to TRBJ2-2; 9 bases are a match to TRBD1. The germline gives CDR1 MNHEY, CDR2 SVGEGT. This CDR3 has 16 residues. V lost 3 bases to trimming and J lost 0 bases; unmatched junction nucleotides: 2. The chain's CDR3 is CASSYTGGANTGELFF. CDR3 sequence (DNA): TGTGCCAGCAGTTATACAGGGGGCGCGAACACCGGGGAGCTGTTTTTT.

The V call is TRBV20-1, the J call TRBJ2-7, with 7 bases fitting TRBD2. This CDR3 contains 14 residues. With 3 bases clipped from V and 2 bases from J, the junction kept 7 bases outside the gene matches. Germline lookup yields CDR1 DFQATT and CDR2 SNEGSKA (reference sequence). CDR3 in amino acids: CSASGGDFPYEQYF. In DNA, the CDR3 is TGCAGTGCTAGTGGGGGGGATTTCCCCTACGAGCAGTACTTC.

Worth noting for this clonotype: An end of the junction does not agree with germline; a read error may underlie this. CDR3 sequence reads: CATAIGDTQYF. CDR3 bases: TGTGCCACCGCGATCGGAGATACACAGTATTTT. The chain uses TRBV25-1 and TRBJ2-3; no definite D call. The CDR3 consists of 11 residues. Germline CDR1 MGHDK, CDR2 SYGVNS.

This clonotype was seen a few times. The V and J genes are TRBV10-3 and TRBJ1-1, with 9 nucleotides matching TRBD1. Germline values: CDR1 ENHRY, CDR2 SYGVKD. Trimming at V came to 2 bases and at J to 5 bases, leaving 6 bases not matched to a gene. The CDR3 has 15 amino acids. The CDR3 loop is CAISEGRQGGTEAFF. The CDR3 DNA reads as TGTGCCATCAGTGAGGGGAGACAGGGGGGAACTGAAGCTTTCTTT.

The CDR3 sequence: CASSPGPTNEQYF. CDR3 nucleotides: TGTGCCAGCAGCCCGGGACCTACCAATGAGCAGTACTTC. V gene TRBV11-3 combines with J gene TRBJ2-7, with D perhaps matching TRBD1 or TRBD2 (5 bases each). This CDR3 is 13 amino acids long. Germline CDR1 reads SGHNT; CDR2 reads YENEEA. Trimming left V 5 bases short and J 7 bases short, with 15 bases between.

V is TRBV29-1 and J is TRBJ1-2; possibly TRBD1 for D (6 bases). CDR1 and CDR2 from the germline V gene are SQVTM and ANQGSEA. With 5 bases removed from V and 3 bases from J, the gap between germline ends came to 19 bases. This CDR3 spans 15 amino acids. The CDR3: CSVRTPGGADYGYTF. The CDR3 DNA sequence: TGCAGCGTTAGGACGCCGGGGGGCGCCGACTATGGCTACACCTTC.

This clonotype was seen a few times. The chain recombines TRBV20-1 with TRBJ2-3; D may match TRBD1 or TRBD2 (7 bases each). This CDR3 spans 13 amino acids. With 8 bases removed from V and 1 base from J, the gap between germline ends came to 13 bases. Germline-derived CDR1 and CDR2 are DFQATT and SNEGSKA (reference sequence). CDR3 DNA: TGCAGTCCAGGGGGAGGGGGCACAGATACGCAGTATTTT. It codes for CSPGGGGTDTQYF.

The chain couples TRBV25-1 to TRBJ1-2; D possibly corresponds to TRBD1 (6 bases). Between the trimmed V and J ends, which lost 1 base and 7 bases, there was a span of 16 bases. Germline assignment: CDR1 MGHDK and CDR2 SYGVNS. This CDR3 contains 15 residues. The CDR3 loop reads CASSESGQGYGGYTF. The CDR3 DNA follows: TGTGCCAGCAGTGAATCGGGGCAGGGGTATGGTGGCTACACCTTC.

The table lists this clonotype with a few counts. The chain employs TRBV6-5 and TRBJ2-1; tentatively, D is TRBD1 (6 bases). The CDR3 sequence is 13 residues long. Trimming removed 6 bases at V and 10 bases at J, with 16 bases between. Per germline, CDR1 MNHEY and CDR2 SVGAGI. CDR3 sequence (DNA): TGTGCCAGCAGCGGGATTGGGACAACCGAGCAGTTCTTC. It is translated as CASSGIGTTEQFF.

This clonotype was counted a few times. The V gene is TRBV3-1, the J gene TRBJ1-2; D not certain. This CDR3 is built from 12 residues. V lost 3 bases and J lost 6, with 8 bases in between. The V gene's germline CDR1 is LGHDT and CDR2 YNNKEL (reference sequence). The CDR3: CASSQRADGYTF. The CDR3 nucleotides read TGTGCCAGCAGCCAGCGAGCGGATGGCTACACCTTC.

As DNA, the CDR3 is TGCGCCAGCAGCCAACAGCGGGGGGGCTCGGAGACCCAGTACTTC. This translates into CASSQQRGGSETQYF. The chain links TRBV4-3 to TRBJ2-5; 10 positions match TRBD2. After removal of 2 bases from V and 5 bases from J, the junction contained 5 bases not matched to a gene. Germline CDR1 is LGHNA and CDR2 is YSLEER. This CDR3 has 15 amino acids.